This paragraph reports one T cell receptor beta chain. Its antigen is not identified. These data originate in a study of cytomegalovirus exposure and HLA in healthy donors. Study-wide results and caveats: Specificity for CMV antigens was confirmed in vitro for a few of the CMV-associated chains. TRBV6-2, TRBV6-3 and other indistinguishable V segments were excluded. In a later analysis, about 17,000 TCR beta sequences were associated with HLA alleles at 0.05 false discovery rate.

The V and J ends lost 4 bases and 4 bases, in that order; junction bases with no gene match: 7. The CDR3 is 15 amino acids. CDR1 and CDR2 (germline): GTSNPN, SVGIG (reference sequence). Amplification used 60 Vbeta primers and 13 Jbeta primers. Generated by immunoSEQ multiplex PCR, the TCRdb table keeps only in-frame clones and is missing some. The data hold around 87,000 clones, with over 75% observed a single time. The sequence was collected from a girl aged 2-9 years in good health and CMV-seropositive. This chain links TRBV30 with TRBJ2-5, with 12 bases lining up with TRBD2. The specimen was PBMCs. CDR3 residues: CAWTSGLAGLETQYF. CDR3 DNA sequence: TGTGCCTGGACCTCAGGACTAGCGGGGTTAGAGACCCAGTACTTC. The variable domain in full, completed from reference TRBV30 and TRBJ2-5, reads SQTIHQWPATLVQPVGSPLSLECTVEGTSNPNLYWYRQAAGRGLQLLFYSVGIGQISSEVPQNLSASRPQDRQFILSSKKLLLSDSGFYLCAWTSGLAGLETQYFGPGTRLLVL.